The subject of this entry is one T cell receptor (beta chain). Its antigen is unidentified. Single viable CD3+CD4+CD8-CD45RO+ cells were sorted as the memory CD4+ T cells. These data are taken from a study of memory CD4+ T cells and cytomegalovirus serostatus. Findings and caveats of the study: A US-trained random forest predicted CMV serostatus with median AUC around 0.9. About 40% of the roughly 150 known CMV-associated TCRbeta sequences appeared in CD4+ memory. Suggested: most of the CMV-linked TCR signature lies in CD4+ memory cells.

Original processing methods: Out-of-frame sequences were removed, leaving a few million distinct TCRbeta sequences. Assay: immunoSEQ multiplex PCR; the TCRdb copy retains only in-frame clones and omits some. Clonal size and the V and J genes are those of that table, whereas D and trimming came from the DNA. Among about 56,000 clones listed, roughly 87% were seen once. The sequenced material came from memory CD4+ T cells from blood. The TCR originated in an adult in good health and CMV-seronegative.

The CDR3 loop reads CASSTRLALTGELFF. The CDR3 DNA sequence: TGTGCCAGCAGCACTAGATTAGCCCTCACCGGGGAGCTGTTTTTT. The V gene is TRBV9, the J gene TRBJ2-2, with a weak D call TRBD2 (5 bases). Looked up from germline, CDR1 is SGDLS and CDR2 is YYNGEE. This CDR3 is 15 amino acids long. Trimming left V 4 bases short and J 4 bases short, with 14 bases between.